This T cell receptor (beta chain) is drawn from a study of CD8 T cells in Susac syndrome. Per the germline V gene, CDR1 is MGHRA and CDR2 is YSYEKL. The CDR3 length is 18 residues. The ends were cut back, 0 bases at V and 4 bases at J, with 20 bases in the middle. Negative magnetic isolation gave CD8+ and CD4+ cells; FACS enriched CD8+ TEMRA. Random hexamers were used to reverse transcribe the RNA input (roughly 0.5 to 1 ug). It was immunoSEQ multiplex PCR that amplified TCR beta CDR3 across 54 Vbeta and 13 Jbeta. TCRdb ran MiXCR on the immunoSEQ multiplex PCR reads and lists one entry per CDR3 protein. The data contain 200,000 to 250,000 distinct CDR3 sequences, 95% of them singletons. This clonotype appeared once.

V and J are TRBV4-1 and TRBJ2-3; TRBD2 might be the D (5 bases). This TCR derives from a human donor with multiple sclerosis. Sequencing used CD4+ T cells from PBMCs. This chain's CDR3 is CASSQDLGSGNPPDTQYF. The CDR3 DNA reads TGCGCCAGCAGCCAAGATCTTGGGAGCGGTAACCCTCCAGATACGCAGTATTTT.